The rows below give T cell receptor beta chains drawn from one sample of a study of shared clonotypes between healthy human individuals. Sequencing used immunoSEQ multiplex PCR; TCRdb keeps in-frame clones, though not all of them. The sample shows 110,000 or so clones, about 70% of them seen only once. The sample comprised memory CD8+ T cells sorted from blood. Receptors were obtained from a woman in her 30s in good health. Each CDR3 is given with its conserved first and last residue. D genes are given only for firm matches. The size of a clone is reported for some rows only, either as once, few or many, or as a class for expanded clones.

v_gene	j_gene	d_gene	abundance	len	CDR3aa	CDR3nt
TRBV4-2	TRBJ1-2	NA	many	15	CASSQGEGPNYGYTF	TGTGCCAGCAGCCAAGGGGAGGGCCCCAACTATGGCTACACCTTC
TRBV2	TRBJ2-6	NA	NA	17	CASKPDRLNSGANVLTF	TGTGCCAGCAAACCGGACAGATTGAATTCTGGGGCCAACGTCCTGACTTTC
TRBV5-1	TRBJ1-3	NA	NA	15	CASSWGTHSGNTIYF	TGCGCCAGCAGCTGGGGGACCCACTCTGGAAACACCATATATTTT
TRBV4-1	TRBJ2-5	NA	NA	15	CASSQQGLPPETQYF	TGCGCCAGCAGCCAGCAGGGACTTCCCCCGGAGACCCAGTACTTC
TRBV7-8	TRBJ2-1	TRBD2	NA	22	CASSSPYRGVAGGPSKRNEQFF	TGTGCCAGCAGCTCTCCCTACCGAGGGGTAGCGGGAGGGCCGAGCAAAAGGAATGAGCAGTTCTTC
TRBV7-9	TRBJ2-1	TRBD2	NA	18	CASSLAEWTSGHYNEQFF	TGTGCCAGCAGCTTAGCTGAGTGGACTAGCGGCCACTACAATGAGCAGTTCTTC
TRBV5-8	TRBJ2-7	NA	NA	12	CASSLGGYEQYF	TGTGCCAGCAGCTTGGGCGGTTACGAGCAGTACTTC
TRBV7-9	TRBJ2-7	NA	NA	16	CASSLVRPQTGHEQYF	TGTGCCAGCAGCTTAGTCAGGCCACAAACCGGCCACGAGCAGTACTTC
TRBV4-2	TRBJ2-5	NA	NA	14	CASSLESGSQEQYF	TGTGCCAGCAGCCTAGAATCGGGGAGTCAGGAGCAGTACTTC
TRBV19	TRBJ2-7	TRBD1	NA	13	CASKRQGGYEQYF	TGTGCCAGTAAAAGACAGGGCGGATACGAGCAGTACTTC
TRBV27	TRBJ2-1	NA	once	14	CASSWRDLYNEQFF	TGTGCCAGCAGCTGGCGGGACTTATACAATGAGCAGTTCTTC
TRBV6-1	TRBJ2-7	TRBD2	few	14	CATPTSGRNDEQYF	TGTGCCACCCCGACTAGCGGGAGAAACGACGAGCAGTACTTC
TRBV5-1	TRBJ2-7	TRBD1	NA	15	CASSDRTGGLYEQYF	TGCGCCAGCAGCGACCGGACAGGGGGATTGTACGAGCAGTACTTC
TRBV6-1	TRBJ2-6	NA	NA	15	CASSGRVSGANVLTF	TGTGCCAGCAGTGGCAGGGTCTCTGGGGCCAACGTCCTGACTTTC
TRBV6-1	TRBJ2-7	NA	NA	15	CASSEPIDSFYEQYF	TGTGCCAGCAGTGAACCGATCGACAGTTTCTACGAGCAGTACTTC
TRBV28	TRBJ2-7	TRBD1	many	16	CASSPISDRVVNEQYF	TGTGCCAGCAGCCCCATCTCGGACAGGGTTGTAAACGAGCAGTACTTC
TRBV6-1	TRBJ1-1	NA	few	15	CASSEGPTGNTEAFF	TGTGCCAGCAGTGAAGGGCCGACCGGGAACACTGAAGCTTTCTTT
TRBV11-2	TRBJ2-7	NA	NA	15	CASSVSGGYPYEQYF	TGTGCCAGCAGCGTCTCTGGCGGGTATCCCTACGAGCAGTACTTC
TRBV9	TRBJ2-3	NA	once	14	CASSSRSYTDTQYF	TGTGCCAGCAGCTCTAGGTCCTACACAGATACGCAGTATTTT
TRBV18	TRBJ1-1	NA	NA	16	CASSPHAPGPHTEAFF	TGTGCCAGCTCACCACACGCCCCCGGACCTCACACTGAAGCTTTCTTT
TRBV6-4	TRBJ2-3	NA	few	15	CASSGGDGSTDTQYF	TGTGCCAGCAGTGGAGGGGACGGAAGCACAGATACGCAGTATTTT
TRBV9	TRBJ2-1	NA	NA	15	CASSGGTAPYNEQFF	TGTGCCAGCAGCGGAGGGACGGCCCCCTACAATGAGCAGTTCTTC
TRBV7-3	TRBJ2-1	TRBD2	NA	16	CASSPRLAGGYNEQFF	TGTGCCAGCAGCCCCCGACTAGCGGGTGGGTACAATGAGCAGTTCTTC
TRBV4-2	TRBJ2-7	TRBD2	NA	16	CASSQGGGKGSYEQYF	TGTGCCAGCAGCCAAGGGGGGGGTAAGGGGTCCTACGAGCAGTACTTC
TRBV4-2	TRBJ1-5	NA	NA	13	CASSQEGGQPQHF	TGTGCCAGCAGCCAAGAGGGTGGGCAGCCCCAGCATTTT
TRBV29-1	TRBJ2-7	TRBD2	many	14	CSVVGAGAGNEQYF	TGCAGCGTTGTAGGAGCGGGAGCGGGAAACGAGCAGTACTTC
TRBV10-3	TRBJ2-3	NA	once	14	CAISEERITDTQYF	TGTGCCATCAGTGAGGAGCGGATCACAGATACGCAGTATTTT
TRBV5-1	TRBJ2-7	TRBD2	NA	14	CASRVTSGPYEQYF	TGCGCCAGCAGGGTAACTAGCGGGCCTTACGAGCAGTACTTC
TRBV7-9	TRBJ1-5	TRBD1	NA	18	CASSSGPGQQIYDQPQHF	TGTGCCAGCAGCTCGGGTCCGGGACAGCAAATTTACGATCAGCCCCAGCATTTT
TRBV9	TRBJ2-1	NA	NA	13	CASSAELPNEQFF	TGTGCCAGCAGCGCCGAACTACCCAATGAGCAGTTCTTC
TRBV28	TRBJ2-7	NA	NA	15	CASSFRTTGIHEQYF	TGTGCCAGCAGTTTTAGGACTACAGGGATCCACGAGCAGTACTTC
TRBV25-1	TRBJ2-1	TRBD2	NA	15	CASSVQRELANEQFF	TGTGCCAGCAGTGTTCAGCGGGAGTTGGCCAATGAGCAGTTCTTC